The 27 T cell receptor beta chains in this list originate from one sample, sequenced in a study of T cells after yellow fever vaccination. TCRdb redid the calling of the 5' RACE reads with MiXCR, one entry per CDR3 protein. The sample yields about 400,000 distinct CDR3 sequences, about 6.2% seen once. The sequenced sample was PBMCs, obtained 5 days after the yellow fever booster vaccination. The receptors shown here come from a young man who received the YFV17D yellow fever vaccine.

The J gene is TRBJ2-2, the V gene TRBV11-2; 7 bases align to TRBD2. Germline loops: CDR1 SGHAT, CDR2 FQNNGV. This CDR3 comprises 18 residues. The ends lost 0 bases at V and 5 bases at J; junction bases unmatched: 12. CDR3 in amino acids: CASSLEALLAVTTGELFF. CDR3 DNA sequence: TGTGCCAGCAGCTTAGAGGCACTTCTAGCGGTTACGACCGGGGAGCTGTTTTTT.

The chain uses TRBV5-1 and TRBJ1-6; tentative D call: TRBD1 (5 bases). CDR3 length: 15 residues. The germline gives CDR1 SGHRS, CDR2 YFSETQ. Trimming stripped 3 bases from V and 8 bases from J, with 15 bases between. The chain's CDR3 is CASSSTGGSHSPLHF. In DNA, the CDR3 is TGCGCCAGCAGCTCTACTGGGGGAAGTCATTCACCCCTCCACTTT.

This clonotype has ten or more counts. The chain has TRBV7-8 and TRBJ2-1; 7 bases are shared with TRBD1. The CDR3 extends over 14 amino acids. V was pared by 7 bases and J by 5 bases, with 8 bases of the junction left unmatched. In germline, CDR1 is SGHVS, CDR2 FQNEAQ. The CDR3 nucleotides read TGTGCCAGCACCGGTCGGGACAGCGACAATGAGCAGTTCTTC. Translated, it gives CASTGRDSDNEQFF.

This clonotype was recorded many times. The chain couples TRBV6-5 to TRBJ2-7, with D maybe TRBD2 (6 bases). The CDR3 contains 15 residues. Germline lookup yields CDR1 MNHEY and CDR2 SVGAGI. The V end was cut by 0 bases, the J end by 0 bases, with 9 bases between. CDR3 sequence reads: CASSYSGTSSYEQYF. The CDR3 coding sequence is TGTGCCAGCAGTTACTCAGGGACTTCCTCCTACGAGCAGTACTTC.

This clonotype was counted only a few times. The CDR3 sequence is CATSDRGDRDTEAFF. CDR3 coding DNA: TGTGCCACCTCAGACCGAGGGGACCGGGACACTGAAGCTTTCTTT. The chain has TRBV25-1 and TRBJ1-1, with D possibly TRBD1 on 5 matching bases. From germline, CDR1 is MGHDK and CDR2 SYGVNS. The germline V and J ends were trimmed by 10 bases and 3 bases, with 21 bases remaining between them. This CDR3 spans 15 amino acids.

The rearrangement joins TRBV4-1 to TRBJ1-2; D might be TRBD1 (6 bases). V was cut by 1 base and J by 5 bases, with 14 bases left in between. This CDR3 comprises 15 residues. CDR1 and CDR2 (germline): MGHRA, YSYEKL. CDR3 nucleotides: TGCGCCAGCAGCCAAGTACTCGCAGGGGTATATGGCTACACCTTC. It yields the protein CASSQVLAGVYGYTF.

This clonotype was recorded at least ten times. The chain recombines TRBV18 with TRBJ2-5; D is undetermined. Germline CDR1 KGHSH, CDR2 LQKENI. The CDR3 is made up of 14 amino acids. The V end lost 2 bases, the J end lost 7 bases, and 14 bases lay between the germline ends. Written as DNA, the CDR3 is TGTGCCAGCTCACCAAGAGAAGGGTCCGGGACCCAGTACTTC. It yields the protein CASSPREGSGTQYF.

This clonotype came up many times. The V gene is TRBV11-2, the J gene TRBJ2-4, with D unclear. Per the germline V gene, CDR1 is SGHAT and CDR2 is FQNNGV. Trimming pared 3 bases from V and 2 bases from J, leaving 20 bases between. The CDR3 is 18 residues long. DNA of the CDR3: TGTGCCAGCAGCTTTAGGGTAGGAAAACAGAGCACCAAAAACATTCAGTACTTC. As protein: CASSFRVGKQSTKNIQYF.

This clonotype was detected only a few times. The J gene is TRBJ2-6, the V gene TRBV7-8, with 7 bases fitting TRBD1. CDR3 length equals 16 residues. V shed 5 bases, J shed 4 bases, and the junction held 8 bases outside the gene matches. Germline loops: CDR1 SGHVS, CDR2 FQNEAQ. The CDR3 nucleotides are TGTGCCAGCAGCCACTTTACAGGGGTGGGGGCCAACGTCCTGACTTTC. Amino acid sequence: CASSHFTGVGANVLTF.

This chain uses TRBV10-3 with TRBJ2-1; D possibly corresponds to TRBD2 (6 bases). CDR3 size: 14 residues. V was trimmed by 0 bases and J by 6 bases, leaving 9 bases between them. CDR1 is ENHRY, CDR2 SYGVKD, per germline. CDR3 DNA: TGTGCCATCAGTGAGTCGAGGGACTCCAATGAGCAGTTCTTC. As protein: CAISESRDSNEQFF.

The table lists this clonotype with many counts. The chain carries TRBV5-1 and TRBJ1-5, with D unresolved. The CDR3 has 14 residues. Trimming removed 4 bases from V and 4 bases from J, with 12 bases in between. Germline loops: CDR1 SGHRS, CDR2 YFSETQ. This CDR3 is CASSPPTGNQPQHF. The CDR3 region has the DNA TGCGCCAGCAGCCCACCGACGGGGAATCAGCCCCAGCATTTT.

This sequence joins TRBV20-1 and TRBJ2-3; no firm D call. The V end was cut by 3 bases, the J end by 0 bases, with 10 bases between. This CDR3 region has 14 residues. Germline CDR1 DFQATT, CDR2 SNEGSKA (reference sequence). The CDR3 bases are TGCAGTGCTAGCTTTAAAACTAGCACAGATACGCAGTATTTT. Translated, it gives CSASFKTSTDTQYF.

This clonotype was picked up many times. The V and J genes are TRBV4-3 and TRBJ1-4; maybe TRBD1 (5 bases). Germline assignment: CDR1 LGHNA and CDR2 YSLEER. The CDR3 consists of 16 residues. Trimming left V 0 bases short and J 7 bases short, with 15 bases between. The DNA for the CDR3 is TGCGCCAGCAGCCAAGATCCCCAGGGTCGAGGTGAAAAACTGTTTTTT. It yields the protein CASSQDPQGRGEKLFF.

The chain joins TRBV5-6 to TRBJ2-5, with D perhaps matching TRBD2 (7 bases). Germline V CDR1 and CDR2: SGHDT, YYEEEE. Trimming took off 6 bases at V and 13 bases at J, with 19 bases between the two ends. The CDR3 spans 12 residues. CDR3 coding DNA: TGTGCCAGCAATCGGGCTGCGGGGGCCCGGTACTTC. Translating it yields CASNRAAGARYF. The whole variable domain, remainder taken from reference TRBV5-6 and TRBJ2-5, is DAGVTQSPTHLIKTRGQQVTLRCSPKSGHDTVSWYQQALGQGPQFIFQYYEEEERQRGNFPDRFSGHQFPNYSSELNVNALLLGDSALYLCASNRAAGARYFGPGTRLLVL.

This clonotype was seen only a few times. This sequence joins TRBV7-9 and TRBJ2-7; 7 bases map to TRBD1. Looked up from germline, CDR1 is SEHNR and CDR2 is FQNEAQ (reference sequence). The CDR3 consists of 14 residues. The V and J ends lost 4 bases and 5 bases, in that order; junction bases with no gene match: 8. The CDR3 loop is CASSSPGQRNEQYF. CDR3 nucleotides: TGTGCCAGCAGCTCCCCGGGACAGAGAAACGAGCAGTACTTC. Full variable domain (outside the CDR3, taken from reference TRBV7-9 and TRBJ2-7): DTGVSQNPRHKITKRGQNVTFRCDPISEHNRLYWYRQTLGQGPEFLTYFQNEAQLEKSRLLSDRFSAERPKGSFSTLEIQRTEQGDSAMYLCASSSPGQRNEQYFGPGTRLTVT.

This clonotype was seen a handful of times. In DNA form, the CDR3 reads TGTGCCAGCACCCGGTCAAATGAGCAGTTCTTC. This gives the protein CASTRSNEQFF. The gene calls are TRBV7-2 and TRBJ2-1; D is unresolved. This CDR3 spans 11 amino acids. Looked up from germline, CDR1 is SGHTA and CDR2 is FQGNSA. Trimming left V 7 bases short and J 7 bases short, with 8 bases between. Full variable domain (rest looked up from reference TRBV7-2 and TRBJ2-1): GAGVSQSPSNKVTEKGKDVELRCDPISGHTALYWYRQSLGQGLEFLIYFQGNSAPDKSGLPSDRFSAERTGGSVSTLTIQRTQQEDSAVYLCASTRSNEQFFGPGTRLTVL.

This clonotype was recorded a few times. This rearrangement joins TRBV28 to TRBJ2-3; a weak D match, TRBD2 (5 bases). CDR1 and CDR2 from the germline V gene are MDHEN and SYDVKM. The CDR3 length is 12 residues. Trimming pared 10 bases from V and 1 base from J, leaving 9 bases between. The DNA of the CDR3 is TGTGCCACCCTCGGGGGCACAGATACGCAGTATTTT. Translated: CATLGGTDTQYF. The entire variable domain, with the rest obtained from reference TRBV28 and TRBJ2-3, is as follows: DVKVTQSSRYLVKRTGEKVFLECVQDMDHENMFWYRQDPGLGLRLIYFSYDVKMKEKGDIPEGYSVSREKKERFSLILESASTNQTSMYLCATLGGTDTQYFGPGTRLTVL.

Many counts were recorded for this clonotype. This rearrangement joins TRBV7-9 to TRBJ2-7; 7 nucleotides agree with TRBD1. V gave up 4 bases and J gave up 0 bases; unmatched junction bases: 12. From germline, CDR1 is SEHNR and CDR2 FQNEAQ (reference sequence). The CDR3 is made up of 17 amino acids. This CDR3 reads CASSSWGGTVSSYEQYF. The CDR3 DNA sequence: TGTGCCAGCAGCTCCTGGGGTGGGACAGTAAGCTCCTACGAGCAGTACTTC.

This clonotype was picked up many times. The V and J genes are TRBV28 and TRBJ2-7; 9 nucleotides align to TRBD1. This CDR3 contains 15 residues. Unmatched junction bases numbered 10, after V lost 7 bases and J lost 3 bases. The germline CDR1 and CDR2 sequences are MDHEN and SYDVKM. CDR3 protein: CASIPGQGYGYEQYF. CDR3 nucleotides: TGTGCCAGCATCCCGGGACAGGGATATGGCTACGAGCAGTACTTC.

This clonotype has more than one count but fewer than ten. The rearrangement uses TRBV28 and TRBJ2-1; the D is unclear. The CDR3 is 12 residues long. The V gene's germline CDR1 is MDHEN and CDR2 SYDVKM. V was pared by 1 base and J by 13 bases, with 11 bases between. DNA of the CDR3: TGTGCCAGCAGTTTATTTAACCAACATCAGTTCTTC. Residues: CASSLFNQHQFF.

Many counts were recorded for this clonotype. The CDR3 spells CASSQTGSYEQYF. The DNA of the CDR3 is TGTGCCAGTAGCCAGACAGGCTCCTACGAGCAGTACTTC. The rearrangement links TRBV19 to TRBJ2-7, with D tentatively TRBD1 (6 bases). The CDR3 contains 13 residues. CDR1 and CDR2 (germline): LNHDA, SQIVND (reference sequence). V lost 6 bases and J lost 0, with 9 bases in between.

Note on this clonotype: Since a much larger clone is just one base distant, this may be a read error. The CDR3 loop reads CASEQVYGNAQFF. CDR3 in DNA: TGTGCCAGCGAGCAGGTTTACGGGAATGCGCAGTTCTTC. V usage is TRBV7-9 and J usage is TRBJ2-1; D possibly corresponds to TRBD2 (5 bases). The V gene's germline CDR1 is SEHNR and CDR2 FQNEAQ (reference sequence). CDR3 size: 13 residues.

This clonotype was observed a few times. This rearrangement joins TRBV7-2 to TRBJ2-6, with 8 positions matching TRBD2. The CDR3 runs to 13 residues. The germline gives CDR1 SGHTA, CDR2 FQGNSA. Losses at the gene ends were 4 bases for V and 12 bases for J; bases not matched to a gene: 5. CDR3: CASSSLAGPVLTF. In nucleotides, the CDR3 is TGTGCCAGCAGCTCCCTAGCGGGCCCCGTCCTGACTTTC.

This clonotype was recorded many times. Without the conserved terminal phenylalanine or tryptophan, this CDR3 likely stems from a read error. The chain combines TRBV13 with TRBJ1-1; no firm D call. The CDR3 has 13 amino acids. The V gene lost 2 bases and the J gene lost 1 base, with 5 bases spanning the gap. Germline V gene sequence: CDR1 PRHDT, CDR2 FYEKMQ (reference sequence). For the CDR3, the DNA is TGTGCCAGCAGCTTAAAGGGGAACACTGAAGCTTTCCTT. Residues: CASSLKGNTEAFL.

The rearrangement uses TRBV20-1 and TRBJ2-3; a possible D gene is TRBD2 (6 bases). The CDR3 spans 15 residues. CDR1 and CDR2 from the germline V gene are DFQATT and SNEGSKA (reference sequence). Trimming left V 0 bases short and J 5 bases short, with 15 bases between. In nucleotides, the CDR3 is TGCAGTGCTAGAGATCTTGGGGAGGTAGGAGATACGCAGTATTTT. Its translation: CSARDLGEVGDTQYF.

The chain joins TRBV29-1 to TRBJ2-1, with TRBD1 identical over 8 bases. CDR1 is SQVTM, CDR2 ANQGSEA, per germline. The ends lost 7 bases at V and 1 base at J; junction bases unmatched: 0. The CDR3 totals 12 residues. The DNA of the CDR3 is TGCAGCGACAGGGGGTCCTACAATGAGCAGTTCTTC. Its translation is CSDRGSYNEQFF.

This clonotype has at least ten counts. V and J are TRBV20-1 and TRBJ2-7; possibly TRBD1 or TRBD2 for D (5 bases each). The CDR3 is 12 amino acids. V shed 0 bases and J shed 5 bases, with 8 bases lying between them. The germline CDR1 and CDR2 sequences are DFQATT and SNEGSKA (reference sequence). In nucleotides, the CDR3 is TGCAGTGCTAGAGACCTGGGGGACGAGCAGTACTTC. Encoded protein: CSARDLGDEQYF.